This entry lists 19 T cell receptor beta chains sequenced from one sample in a study of T cell responses to AZD1222 COVID-19 vaccine. Assay: immunoSEQ multiplex PCR; the TCRdb copy retains only in-frame clones and omits some. The table shows about 200,000 clones, with about 95% occurring only once. The specimen comprised peripheral blood, sampled 28 days after the second dose of the MenACWY control vaccine. All receptors come from an adult who received the MenACWY meningococcal vaccine as a control.

In the case of this clone: Other DNA sequences in this specimen translate into the identical CDR3. The chain has TRBV19 and TRBJ2-3, with TRBD1 matching 9 bases. Germline lookup yields CDR1 LNHDA and CDR2 SQIVND (reference sequence). This CDR3 is built from 13 residues. V was clipped by 7 bases and J by 3 bases; unmatched bases: 2. The CDR3 reads CASKGQGTDTQYF. DNA of the CDR3: TGTGCCAGTAAAGGACAGGGGACAGATACGCAGTATTTT.

This chain connects TRBV2 to TRBJ2-7, with 9 bases lining up with TRBD1. The CDR3 is made up of 15 amino acids. Germline V gene sequence: CDR1 SNHLY, CDR2 FYNNEI. The ends lost 5 bases at V and 3 bases at J; junction bases unmatched: 8. The CDR3 loop is CASSPRTTGGYEQYF. The CDR3 bases are TGTGCCAGCAGTCCCCGTACGACAGGGGGCTACGAGCAGTACTTC.

The DNA for the CDR3 is TGTGCCAGCAGTTACTCGAGGCGCCAGGGTGGTTCACCCCTCCACTTT. Translation gives CASSYSRRQGGSPLHF. The gene calls are TRBV6-6 and TRBJ1-6, with TRBD1 as a possible D gene (5 bases). Germline loops: CDR1 MNHNY, CDR2 SVGAGI (reference sequence). Trimming stripped 0 bases from V and 9 bases from J, with 15 bases between. The CDR3 spans 16 residues.

CDR3 protein: CASSFDRGSEQYF. The CDR3 nucleotides are TGTGCCAGCAGCTTCGACAGGGGGAGCGAGCAGTACTTC. The rearrangement links TRBV7-9 to TRBJ2-7; TRBD1 agrees at 9 bases. V lost 3 bases, J lost 6 bases, and 3 bases stayed unmatched. The CDR3 runs to 13 residues. The germline gives CDR1 SEHNR, CDR2 FQNEAQ (reference sequence).

The chain carries TRBV28 and TRBJ1-1, with TRBD1 matching over 8 bases. The ends lost 6 bases at V and 3 bases at J; junction bases unmatched: 12. The CDR3 extends over 16 amino acids. In germline, CDR1 is MDHEN, CDR2 SYDVKM. CDR3 sequence reads: CASSPGQGARDTEAFF. The CDR3 region has the DNA TGTGCCAGCAGCCCCGGGCAGGGGGCGCGGGACACTGAAGCTTTCTTT.

V is TRBV28 and J is TRBJ1-2, with D perhaps TRBD1 (6 bases). Trimming cost V 5 bases and J 2 bases, with 9 bases left between them. CDR3 length: 13 residues. The germline V gene has CDR1 MDHEN and CDR2 SYDVKM. DNA of the CDR3: TGTGCCAGCAGTGATGGACAGAACTATGGCTACACCTTC. Protein product: CASSDGQNYGYTF.

This rearrangement joins TRBV18 to TRBJ2-6, with D perhaps matching TRBD2 (6 bases). Trimming took off 5 bases at V and 4 bases at J, with 18 bases between the two ends. Per the germline V gene, CDR1 is KGHSH and CDR2 is LQKENI. The CDR3 sequence is 17 residues long. The DNA of the CDR3 is TGTGCCAGCTCAGCGGGCCGTCGGGGGACCGGGGCCAACGTCCTGACTTTC. This translates into CASSAGRRGTGANVLTF.

The chain carries TRBV5-1 and TRBJ1-1, with D tentatively TRBD1 (5 bases). Germline CDR1 reads SGHRS; CDR2 reads YFSETQ. The CDR3 has 13 residues. Trimming pared 0 bases from V and 8 bases from J, leaving 11 bases between. Here the CDR3 reads CASSLEPGTEAFF. The CDR3 region has the DNA TGCGCCAGCAGCTTGGAACCAGGGACCGAAGCTTTCTTT.

This sequence joins TRBV14 and TRBJ1-3; D uncertain. With 5 bases removed from V and 4 bases from J, the gap between germline ends came to 6 bases. The CDR3 is 12 residues long. Germline V lookup: CDR1 SGHDN, CDR2 FVKESK. CDR3 sequence (DNA): TGTGCCAGCAGCTTGGGAGGAAACACCATATATTTT. Its translation is CASSLGGNTIYF.

This chain uses TRBV4-2 with TRBJ1-4; TRBD1 aligns across 7 bases. The CDR3 sequence is 18 residues long. V lost 0 bases to trimming and J lost 7 bases; unmatched junction nucleotides: 14. Germline CDR1 LGHNA, CDR2 YNFKEQ. In DNA form, the CDR3 reads TGTGCCAGCAGCCAAGAAGGGGGCAGGAGGCCGGGAGGTGAAAAACTGTTTTTT. Protein: CASSQEGGRRPGGEKLFF.

This clone was recorded only once. This chain joins TRBV2 and TRBJ2-7; perhaps D is TRBD1 or TRBD2 (5 bases each). The germline gives CDR1 SNHLY, CDR2 FYNNEI. The CDR3 contains 15 residues. V gave up 6 bases and J gave up 1 base, with 16 bases separating them. CDR3 DNA: TGTGCCAGCAGACCCCCCCGGGACCGATCCTACGAGCAGTACTTC. It is translated as CASRPPRDRSYEQYF.

This chain joins TRBV5-1 and TRBJ2-1, with 8 bases lining up with TRBD2. Germline V gene sequence: CDR1 SGHRS, CDR2 YFSETQ. Trimming took 4 bases from V and 2 from J; bases not matched to a gene: 5. The CDR3 has 15 amino acids. The CDR3 here is CASSHSGVPYNEQFF. The CDR3 nucleotides are TGCGCCAGCAGCCATAGCGGGGTTCCCTACAATGAGCAGTTCTTC.

The rearrangement links TRBV2 to TRBJ1-1; D not certain. The CDR3 loop spans 15 amino acids. Germline lookup yields CDR1 SNHLY and CDR2 FYNNEI. Trimming stripped 7 bases from V and 0 bases from J, with 15 bases between. In DNA form, the CDR3 reads TGTGCCAGCAACCCTCATGGTCTGGTGAACACTGAAGCTTTCTTT. Amino acids: CASNPHGLVNTEAFF.

The rearrangement uses TRBV4-3 and TRBJ1-4, with D possibly TRBD1 on 5 matching bases. V gave up 1 base and J gave up 0 bases, with 12 bases separating them. The CDR3 totals 17 residues. The germline V gene encodes CDR1 LGHNA and CDR2 YSLEER. The CDR3 loop reads CASSQAASGSTNEKLFF. The CDR3 bases are TGCGCCAGCAGCCAAGCCGCCTCAGGGTCAACTAATGAAAAACTGTTTTTT.

The rearrangement joins TRBV3-1 (or the pseudogene TRBV3-2) to TRBJ2-1; D unresolved. CDR3 size: 14 residues. Germline V CDR1 and CDR2: LGHDT, YNNKEL (reference sequence). V lost 1 base and J lost 9, with 13 bases in between. The CDR3 DNA reads as TGTGCCAGCAGCCAAGGGACCGGAGCACTTGAGCAGTTCTTC. It encodes CASSQGTGALEQFF.

This clone was seen only once. The CDR3 reads CASSWDRGDTGELFF. The CDR3 DNA follows: TGTGCCAGCAGCTGGGACAGGGGGGACACCGGGGAGCTGTTTTTT. The chain carries TRBV5-6 and TRBJ2-2, with 11 bases matching TRBD1. Trimming took 3 bases from V and 3 from J; bases not matched to a gene: 1. From germline, CDR1 is SGHDT and CDR2 YYEEEE. This CDR3 has 15 amino acids.

The gene calls are TRBV5-1 and TRBJ2-3, with no clear D. Trimming pared 2 bases from V and 3 bases from J, leaving 16 bases between. CDR1 SGHRS and CDR2 YFSETQ come from the germline V gene. This CDR3 is built from 16 residues. The CDR3 DNA sequence: TGCGCCAGCAGCTTAGGCACCGTTACCGGAACAGATACGCAGTATTTT. Translation gives CASSLGTVTGTDTQYF.

The rearrangement joins TRBV28 to TRBJ1-5; unclear D gene. There are 15 residues in the CDR3. Germline V lookup: CDR1 MDHEN, CDR2 SYDVKM. Between the trimmed V and J ends, which lost 2 bases and 4 bases, there was a span of 12 bases. CDR3 region: CASSLRVRVNQPQHF. CDR3 sequence (DNA): TGTGCCAGCAGTTTACGAGTTAGGGTGAATCAGCCCCAGCATTTT.

The genes are TRBV12-3 or TRBV12-4 and TRBJ1-1; no clear D. The CDR3 is 13 residues long. The ends were cut back, 6 bases at V and 1 base at J, with 9 bases in the middle. The CDR3 sequence: CASRDQENTEAFF. In DNA, the CDR3 is TGTGCCAGCAGAGACCAGGAGAACACTGAAGCTTTCTTT.